The 29 T cell receptor beta chains below were found in one sample sequenced in a study of blood T cell repertoires in COVID-19. TCRdb's table, derived via immunoSEQ multiplex PCR, lists solely in-frame clones and lacks some. The sample carries 300,000 to 350,000 clones, about 91% recorded once. The specimen sequenced was peripheral blood. The receptors come from a woman aged 25 to 39 with COVID-19, enrolled during active disease.

This clone was counted a few times. The V call is TRBV5-1, the J call TRBJ2-1; D may be TRBD2 (6 bases). Trimming removed 4 bases from V and 7 bases from J, with 15 bases in between. CDR3 size: 14 residues. The germline gives CDR1 SGHRS, CDR2 YFSETQ. The CDR3: CASSLIRGSNEQFF. CDR3 bases: TGCGCCAGCAGCCTAATCCGGGGGTCTAATGAGCAGTTCTTC.

V usage is TRBV7-2 and J usage is TRBJ1-2; weak D call: TRBD1 (6 bases). This CDR3 comprises 15 residues. Germline V gene lookup returns CDR1 SGHTA and CDR2 FQGNSA. V was pared by 1 base and J by 5 bases, with 14 bases between. The CDR3 DNA reads as TGTGCCAGCAGCTTAGAGGCGGGGGCGGTATATGGCTACACCTTC. This sequence encodes CASSLEAGAVYGYTF.

The chain carries TRBV5-1 and TRBJ2-2, with D possibly being TRBD1 (6 bases). V gave up 0 bases and J gave up 2 bases, with 11 bases separating them. The CDR3 has 16 amino acids. Germline CDR1 reads SGHRS; CDR2 reads YFSETQ. CDR3 sequence: CASSLDRQVNTGELFF. CDR3 nucleotide sequence: TGCGCCAGCAGCTTGGATAGACAGGTCAACACCGGGGAGCTGTTTTTT.

V is TRBV5-6 and J is TRBJ2-5, with TRBD2 matching over 11 bases. Germline CDR1 SGHDT, CDR2 YYEEEE. This CDR3 comprises 17 residues. The ends lost 0 bases at V and 4 bases at J; junction bases unmatched: 8. CDR3: CASSLDLSGGAVETQYF. The CDR3 DNA sequence: TGTGCCAGCAGCTTGGACCTTAGCGGGGGGGCCGTAGAGACCCAGTACTTC.

The chain has TRBV10-1 and TRBJ2-1; 10 bases agree with TRBD2. The CDR3 spans 16 residues. With V trimmed by 2 bases and J by 8 bases, 9 bases remained unmatched. Germline V gene lookup returns CDR1 WNHNN and CDR2 SYGVQD (reference sequence). CDR3 residues: CASSEVPAGGPYEQFF. The DNA for the CDR3 is TGCGCCAGCAGTGAGGTCCCAGCGGGGGGGCCCTATGAGCAGTTCTTC.

The gene calls are TRBV7-9 and TRBJ1-2; tentative D call: TRBD1 (5 bases). V dropped 5 bases and J dropped 7 bases, with 11 bases sitting between them. The CDR3 has 12 residues. Germline CDR1 is SEHNR and CDR2 is FQNEAQ (reference sequence). The CDR3 coding sequence is TGTGCCAGCAGCCAGGACATTCTTGGCTACACCTTC. It encodes CASSQDILGYTF.

This clone has only one observation. The J gene is TRBJ2-3, the V gene TRBV7-2; 16 nucleotides align to TRBD2. There are 15 residues in the CDR3. Germline CDR1 reads SGHTA; CDR2 reads FQGNSA. The junction had 1 base not matched to a gene; V was cut back by 4 bases and J by 6 bases. CDR3 protein: CASSSGLAGGDTQYF. The CDR3 nucleotides are TGTGCCAGCAGCTCGGGACTAGCGGGGGGGGATACGCAGTATTTT.

This clone was seen a few times. The genes are TRBV19 and TRBJ2-2; TRBD1 agrees at 7 bases. Germline V gene sequence: CDR1 LNHDA, CDR2 SQIVND (reference sequence). This CDR3 has 14 residues. The trim removed 7 bases at V and 6 bases at J, leaving 8 bases unmatched. CDR3 sequence (DNA): TGTGCCAGTAAGGTGCAGGGGGAATCCGGGGAGCTGTTTTTT. Protein sequence: CASKVQGESGELFF. Based on the CDR3 plus reference TRBV19 and TRBJ2-2, the full variable domain is DGGITQSPKYLFRKEGQNVTLSCEQNLNHDAMYWYRQDPGQGLRLIYYSQIVNDFQKGDIAEGYSVSREKKESFPLTVTSAQKNPTAFYLCASKVQGESGELFFGEGSRLTVL.

The V gene is TRBV18, the J gene TRBJ2-7, with 9 bases matching TRBD1. From germline, CDR1 is KGHSH and CDR2 LQKENI. This CDR3 region has 13 residues. Germline trimming cut 3 bases from V and 9 bases from J; bases unmatched to any gene: 6. CDR3 amino acids: CASSPGGQGVQYF. The CDR3 coding sequence is TGTGCCAGCTCACCCGGGGGACAGGGCGTGCAGTACTTC. Together with reference TRBV18 and TRBJ2-7, the CDR3 gives the full variable domain: NAGVMQNPRHLVRRRGQEARLRCSPMKGHSHVYWYRQLPEEGLKFMVYLQKENIIDESGMPKERFSAEFPKEGPSILRIQQVVRGDSAAYFCASSPGGQGVQYFGPGTRLTVT.

The V call is TRBV28, the J call TRBJ2-2; D remains ambiguous. Germline loops: CDR1 MDHEN, CDR2 SYDVKM. V gave up 4 bases and J gave up 0 bases, with 9 bases separating them. The CDR3 is 15 residues long. This CDR3 is CASSSLFTNTGELFF. The CDR3 DNA reads as TGTGCCAGCAGTTCATTGTTCACGAACACCGGGGAGCTGTTTTTT.

This sequence joins TRBV2 and TRBJ2-2, with D uncertain. This CDR3 contains 14 residues. Per the germline V gene, CDR1 is SNHLY and CDR2 is FYNNEI. V was cut by 10 bases and J by 4 bases, with 16 bases left in between. The CDR3 spells CATGGPLGTGELFF. CDR3 DNA sequence: TGTGCCACCGGTGGGCCTTTGGGCACCGGGGAGCTGTTTTTT.

The gene calls are TRBV11-2 and TRBJ1-1, with D uncertain. Germline V gives CDR1 SGHAT, CDR2 FQNNGV. This CDR3 contains 14 residues. The V end was cut by 2 bases, the J end by 5 bases, with 12 bases between. The CDR3 protein is CASSLNLRETEAFF. CDR3 sequence (DNA): TGTGCCAGCAGCTTAAACCTCCGGGAGACTGAAGCTTTCTTT. Using reference TRBV11-2 and TRBJ1-1 for the parts outside the CDR3, the full variable domain is EAGVAQSPRYKIIEKRQSVAFWCNPISGHATLYWYQQILGQGPKLLIQFQNNGVVDDSQLPKDRFSAERLKGVDSTLKIQPAKLEDSAVYLCASSLNLRETEAFFGQGTRLTVV.

J is TRBJ1-1 and V is TRBV7-2; TRBD1 agrees at 7 bases. The germline V gene encodes CDR1 SGHTA and CDR2 FQGNSA. V gave up 5 bases and J gave up 5 bases; unmatched junction bases: 5. CDR3 length: 13 residues. Here the CDR3 reads CASSLQGVTEAFF. The DNA of the CDR3 is TGTGCCAGCAGCCTCCAGGGGGTAACTGAAGCTTTCTTT.

The chain combines TRBV3-1 (or the pseudogene TRBV3-2) with TRBJ1-1; D is undetermined. The CDR3 runs to 17 residues. CDR1 LGHDT and CDR2 YNNKEL come from the germline V gene (reference sequence). V lost 2 bases, J lost 2 bases, and 18 bases lay in between. The CDR3 nucleotides are TGTGCCAGCAGCCAAAGGAACAGAAGCCAAACTAACACTGAAGCTTTCTTT. This sequence encodes CASSQRNRSQTNTEAFF.

This rearrangement joins TRBV11-2 to TRBJ1-2; D remains unclear. V lost 0 bases, J lost 3 bases, and 8 bases lay in between. The CDR3 runs to 14 residues. The germline gives CDR1 SGHAT, CDR2 FQNNGV. The CDR3 protein is CASSLDAGYYGYTF. CDR3 coding DNA: TGTGCCAGCAGCTTAGATGCGGGGTACTATGGCTACACCTTC. The variable domain in full, completed from reference TRBV11-2 and TRBJ1-2, reads EAGVAQSPRYKIIEKRQSVAFWCNPISGHATLYWYQQILGQGPKLLIQFQNNGVVDDSQLPKDRFSAERLKGVDSTLKIQPAKLEDSAVYLCASSLDAGYYGYTFGSGTRLTVV.

V gene TRBV4-1 combines with J gene TRBJ1-1, with TRBD1 as a possible D gene (5 bases). CDR3 length: 14 residues. CDR1 is MGHRA and CDR2 is YSYEKL in the germline V gene. V dropped 1 base and J dropped 4 bases, with 10 bases sitting between them. The CDR3 coding sequence is TGCGCCAGCAGCCAAGCAGACAGTTCCACTGAAGCTTTCTTT. Its translation is CASSQADSSTEAFF.

V is TRBV30 and J is TRBJ2-7; a weak D match, TRBD1 (5 bases). With 3 bases removed from V and 6 bases from J, the gap between germline ends came to 9 bases. Per germline, CDR1 GTSNPN and CDR2 SVGIG (reference sequence). CDR3 size: 11 residues. The CDR3 spells CAWRDRGEQYF. The CDR3 region has the DNA TGTGCCTGGAGAGACAGAGGCGAGCAGTACTTC.

This chain uses TRBV5-5 with TRBJ2-1, with D possibly TRBD2 on 5 matching bases. Germline V gene lookup returns CDR1 SGHKS and CDR2 YYEKEE (reference sequence). The length of the CDR3 is 17 residues. Trimming cost V 4 bases and J 7 bases, with 24 bases left between them. For the CDR3, the DNA is TGTGCCAGCAGCCCCACGTCCTTAGCAGGATCGGGAAATGAGCAGTTCTTC. Translating it yields CASSPTSLAGSGNEQFF.

CDR3 nucleotides: TGTGCCAGCAGTCCAGGGGGCGCGGGCACTGAAGCTTTCTTT. Translating gives CASSPGGAGTEAFF. The rearrangement uses TRBV6-2 or TRBV6-3 and TRBJ1-1; 8 bases align to TRBD1. The CDR3 contains 14 residues. In germline, CDR1 is MNHEY, CDR2 SVGEGT. After removal of 5 bases from V and 4 bases from J, the junction contained 6 bases not matched to a gene.

The chain uses TRBV28 and TRBJ2-7; TRBD1 is a possible D gene (6 bases). Germline values: CDR1 MDHEN, CDR2 SYDVKM. V dropped 5 bases and J dropped 3 bases, with 11 bases sitting between them. The CDR3 sequence is 13 residues long. The CDR3 loop is CASSPRDNYEQYV. The CDR3 DNA reads TGTGCCAGCAGTCCCCGGGACAACTACGAGCAGTACGTC.

V is TRBV28 and J is TRBJ2-3; 9 nucleotides line up with TRBD2. Germline loops: CDR1 MDHEN, CDR2 SYDVKM. Germline trimming cut 7 bases from V and 1 base from J; bases unmatched to any gene: 15. CDR3 length: 18 residues. The CDR3 DNA reads as TGTGCCAGCATTAAAGTCCTAGCGGGGATTAAAGGCACAGATACGCAGTATTTT. It codes for CASIKVLAGIKGTDTQYF.

The gene calls are TRBV19 and TRBJ1-3; 7 nucleotides align to TRBD1. Germline CDR1 is LNHDA and CDR2 is SQIVND (reference sequence). The ends lost 9 bases at V and 2 bases at J; junction bases unmatched: 13. The CDR3 totals 16 residues. In DNA form, the CDR3 reads TGTGCCAGCCAAATCGGACAGGAAGTTACTGGAAACACCATATATTTT. Its translation: CASQIGQEVTGNTIYF.

This chain connects TRBV3-1 (or the pseudogene TRBV3-2) to TRBJ1-2; tentative D call: TRBD1 (6 bases). The CDR3 loop spans 15 amino acids. In germline, CDR1 is LGHDT, CDR2 YNNKEL (reference sequence). The V end was cut by 2 bases, the J end by 4 bases, with 14 bases between. CDR3 DNA sequence: TGTGCCAGCAGCCAATTAGACAGGATGGGCTATGGCTACACCTTC. This codes for CASSQLDRMGYGYTF.

Note on this clone: This clone may be a read error of a much larger clone one base away. The same CDR3 is also encoded by other DNA sequences in this sample. This chain uses TRBV11-3 with TRBJ1-2, with TRBD1 as a possible D gene (6 bases). The CDR3 contains 13 residues. Per the germline V gene, CDR1 is SGHNT and CDR2 is YENEEA. Trimming left V 5 bases short and J 5 bases short, with 12 bases between. CDR3 coding DNA: TGTGCCAGCAGCCAAACAGGGCGTTATGGCTACACCTTC. As protein: CASSQTGRYGYTF.

The CDR3 region is CATSGSTGGYGYTF. CDR3 DNA: TGTGCCACCAGTGGTTCGACAGGGGGCTATGGCTACACCTTC. This chain connects TRBV24-1 to TRBJ1-2, with TRBD1 matching 9 bases. Germline values: CDR1 KGHDR, CDR2 SFDVKD. The trim removed 5 bases at V and 4 bases at J, leaving 4 bases unmatched. CDR3 length: 14 residues.

The rearrangement uses TRBV27 and TRBJ1-5; D remains unclear. Trimming removed 2 bases from V and 4 bases from J, with 9 bases in between. Germline V gene sequence: CDR1 MNHEY, CDR2 SMNVEV (reference sequence). This CDR3 region has 14 residues. The CDR3 loop reads CASSLMSHNQPQHF. CDR3 nucleotides: TGTGCCAGCAGTTTAATGAGTCATAATCAGCCCCAGCATTTT.

The CDR3 loop is CAISSSWPWELFF. The CDR3 nucleotides read TGTGCCATCAGTTCATCATGGCCCTGGGAGCTGTTTTTT. The chain uses TRBV10-3 and TRBJ2-2; no clear D. Germline V gene lookup returns CDR1 ENHRY and CDR2 SYGVKD. The ends were cut back, 5 bases at V and 9 bases at J, with 13 bases in the middle. The CDR3 length is 13 residues.

The chain couples TRBV23-1 to TRBJ1-5, with TRBD1 as a possible D gene (6 bases). Being an ORF, TRBV23-1 has a function that is uncertain. The CDR3 contains 19 residues. Trimming stripped 1 base from V and 4 bases from J, with 23 bases between. In DNA, the CDR3 is TGCGCCAGCAGTCAATGTTGGGGGACAAAGGTGAAGTTTAATCAGCCCCAGCATTTT. Amino acids: CASSQCWGTKVKFNQPQHF.

The V and J genes are TRBV4-3 and TRBJ2-7, with D perhaps TRBD1 (5 bases). The CDR3 is 11 amino acids. Germline CDR1 reads LGHNA; CDR2 reads YSLEER. V was pared by 10 bases and J by 0 bases, with 7 bases between. The chain's CDR3 is CAITGSYEQYF. In nucleotides, the CDR3 is TGCGCCATCACAGGCTCCTACGAGCAGTACTTC.